This T cell receptor beta chain came from a study of blood T cell repertoires in COVID-19. Looking at the study overall: Whether acute or convalescent, the COVID-19 samples came from the United States, Italy and Spain. Sources were T cells, B-cell-depleted T cells, or PBMCs; the material itself was cDNA or gDNA.

The germline V gene encodes CDR1 GTSNPN and CDR2 SVGIG (reference sequence). The CDR3 extends over 13 amino acids. The V gene end was trimmed by 1 base and the J gene end by 4 bases; junction bases not matched to a gene: 3. Authors' methods: Using reference gene primer amplification, nucleated cell counts were estimated. Here immunoSEQ multiplex PCR was the method, and the copy in TCRdb shows in-frame clones only, minus some. V and J calls and clone size come straight from that table; D and trimming were deduced from the DNA. The sample records roughly 340,000 clones, 90% to 95% being singletons. The TCR comes from a young woman who had recovered from COVID-19. Material: peripheral blood. The chain uses TRBV30 and TRBJ1-1; 7 bases are a match to TRBD1. CDR3 protein: CAWSGGGPTEAFF. Here the CDR3 DNA reads TGTGCCTGGAGTGGAGGGGGCCCCACTGAAGCTTTCTTT.